These T cell receptor beta chains were read from a single sample in a study of regulatory T cells in long-lasting Graves disease. TCRdb processed the multiplex PCR reads anew with MiXCR; each CDR3 protein has one entry. The repertoire holds approximately 440,000 distinct CDR3 sequences, with around 15% as singletons. This same sample was also taken into another study, of T cells in Graves' hyperthyroidism and ophthalmopathy.

The sample consisted of peripheral blood mononuclear cells (PBMCs), taken at new diagnosis, from a patient treated with antithyroid drugs. Source of these receptors: a man aged 35-49 years with Graves disease. The CDR3 runs from the conserved cysteine through the conserved F or W. D genes are given only for firm matches. Clone size is shown for a subset of rows, as once, few, many or a class of expanded clone.

>many|TRBJ2-1|TRBD1|TRBV27
TGTGCCAGCAGTTTTTTCCGAGACAGGGGTAATGAGCAGTTCTTC
CASSFFRDRGNEQFF
>many|TRBJ2-7|TRBD2|TRBV20-1
TGCAGTGCAACACTAGCGGGAGGGCCGGGTAACGAGCAGTACTTC
CSATLAGGPGNEQYF
>NA|TRBJ1-2|TRBD1|TRBV15
TGTGCCACCAGCAGACAGGGGGACTATGGCTACACCTTC
CATSRQGDYGYTF
>few|TRBJ2-1|NA|TRBV24-1
TGTGCCACCAAGGCAACGAAAAGCAGCTCCTACAATGAGCAGTTCTTC
CATKATKSSSYNEQFF
>NA|TRBJ1-1|TRBD1|TRBV16
TGTGCCAGCAGCCAAGCCGGGACAGGGGGGACTGAAGCTTTCTTT
CASSQAGTGGTEAFF
>many|TRBJ2-7|TRBD2|TRBV28
TGTGCCAGCAGTTTACGAGCGGGAGGTACCTACGAGCAGTACTTC
CASSLRAGGTYEQYF
>NA|TRBJ2-1|TRBD2|TRBV12-5
TGTGCTAGTGGTTTGGTTACCTTAGCGGGGGACTACAATGAGCAGTTCTTC
CASGLVTLAGDYNEQFF
>many|TRBJ1-6|NA|TRBV3-1
TGTGCCAGCAGCCAAGACGCCGGGACACCCAAGTTGAATTCACCCCTCCACTTT
CASSQDAGTPKLNSPLHF
>many|TRBJ2-7|TRBD2|TRBV11-2
TGTGCCAGCAGCTCCCCCTCTAGCGGGGTTGCCCTTTACGAGCAGTACTTC
CASSSPSSGVALYEQYF
>many|TRBJ2-7|TRBD2|TRBV2
TGTGCCAGCAGTGAAGGGTTAGCGGGAGGGCGCGAGCAGTACTTC
CASSEGLAGGREQYF
>many|TRBJ2-7|TRBD2|TRBV11-2
TGTGCCAGCAGACCCGGACTAGCGGGAGAGCCCGAGCAGTACTTC
CASRPGLAGEPEQYF
>few|TRBJ2-5|NA|TRBV4-1
TGCGCCAGCAGCCAAGATGAGGTCAGGATTAGCCAAGAGACCCAGTACTTC
CASSQDEVRISQETQYF
>many|TRBJ2-7|NA|TRBV2
TGTGCCAGCAGTGAAGTGGGCTACTCCTACGAGCAGTACTTC
CASSEVGYSYEQYF
>many|TRBJ2-1|NA|TRBV6-2/TRBV6-3
TGTGCGGAGGGGTTACGGAGGACTCCCTACAATGAGCAGTTCTTC
CAEGLRRTPYNEQFF
>many|TRBJ2-1|NA|TRBV3-1
TGTGCCAGCAGCCAAGATTGGAATGAGCAGTTCTTC
CASSQDWNEQFF
>many|TRBJ2-1|TRBD2|TRBV24-1
TGTGCCACCAGTGCTGCGGGAGGTCCCAATGAGCAGTTCTTC
CATSAAGGPNEQFF
>many|TRBJ2-1|NA|TRBV11-2
TGTGCCAGCAGCTTAGGTTTTTCCAGCTCCTACAATGAGCAGTTCTTC
CASSLGFSSSYNEQFF
>many|TRBJ1-5|TRBD1|TRBV20-1
TGCAGTGCTTTCCGGGACAGTGCCAATCAGCCCCAGCATTTT
CSAFRDSANQPQHF